This T cell receptor beta chain was captured in a study of blood T cell repertoires in COVID-19. Study-wide context: COVID-19 samples from acute and convalescent phases originated in the United States, Italy and Spain. The analysed material was cDNA or gDNA that came from T cells, B-cell-depleted T cells, or PBMCs.

This study enrolled people aged 18 to 89 from about 24 US geographic areas. Methods used by the authors: Estimation of nucleated cell counts relied on the amplification of reference gene primers. Here immunoSEQ multiplex PCR was the method, and the copy in TCRdb shows in-frame clones only, minus some. Clonal size and the V and J genes are those of that table, whereas D and trimming came from the DNA. The repertoire holds a few hundred thousand clones, with about 86% as singletons. The CDR3 extends over 14 amino acids. The V end was cut by 2 bases, the J end by 6 bases, with 8 bases between. The germline gives CDR1 WSHSY, CDR2 SAAADI.

The sequencing input was PBMCs or T cells enriched from blood (not recorded which). The chain has TRBV10-2 and TRBJ1-6; D may be TRBD1 (6 bases). The receptor's source is a man in his fifties or sixties who had recovered from COVID-19. CDR3 DNA: TGCGCCAGCAGTGAGCAGGGGACTAATTCACCCCTCCACTTT. It encodes CASSEQGTNSPLHF.